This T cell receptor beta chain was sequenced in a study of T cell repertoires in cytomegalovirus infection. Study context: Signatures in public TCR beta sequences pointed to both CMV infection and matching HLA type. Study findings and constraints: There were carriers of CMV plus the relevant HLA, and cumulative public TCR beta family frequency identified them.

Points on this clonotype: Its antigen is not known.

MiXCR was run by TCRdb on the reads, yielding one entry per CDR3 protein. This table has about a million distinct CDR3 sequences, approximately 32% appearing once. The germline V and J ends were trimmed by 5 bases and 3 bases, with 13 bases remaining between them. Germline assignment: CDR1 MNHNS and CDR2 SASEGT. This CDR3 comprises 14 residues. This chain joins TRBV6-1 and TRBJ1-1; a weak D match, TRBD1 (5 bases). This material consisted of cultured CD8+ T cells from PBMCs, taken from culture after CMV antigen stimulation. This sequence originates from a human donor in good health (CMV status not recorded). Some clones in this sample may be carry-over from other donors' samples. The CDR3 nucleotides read TGTGCCAGCAGTTCCTTAAGGGGAGACACTGAAGCTTTCTTT. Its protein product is CASSSLRGDTEAFF.